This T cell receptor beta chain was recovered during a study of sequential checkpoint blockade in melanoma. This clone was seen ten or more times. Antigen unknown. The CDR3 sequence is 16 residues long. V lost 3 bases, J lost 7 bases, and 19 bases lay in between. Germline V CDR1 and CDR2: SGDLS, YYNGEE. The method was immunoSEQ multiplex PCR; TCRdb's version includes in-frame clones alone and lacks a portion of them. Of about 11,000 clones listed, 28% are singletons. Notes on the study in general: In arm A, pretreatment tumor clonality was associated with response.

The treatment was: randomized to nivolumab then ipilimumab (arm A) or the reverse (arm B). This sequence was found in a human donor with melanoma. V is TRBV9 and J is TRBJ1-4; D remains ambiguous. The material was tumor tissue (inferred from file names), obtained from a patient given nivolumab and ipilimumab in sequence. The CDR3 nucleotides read TGTGCCAGCAGCGGCCCCTGGGAGGGTACGGGTGAAAAACTGTTTTTT. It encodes CASSGPWEGTGEKLFF.